This T cell receptor beta chain emerged from a study of blood T cell repertoires in COVID-19. Study-wide context: T cells, B-cell-depleted T cells, or PBMCs provided the cDNA or gDNA that served as material.

The recovered donors of Cohort 3 showed two negative PCRs, clearance, or symptom resolution. This clone has a single count. Deletions cut 0 bases from V and 5 bases from J, with 8 bases between. This CDR3 is 14 amino acids long. The germline V gene encodes CDR1 SGDLS and CDR2 YYNGEE. In the authors' methods: By means of reference gene primer amplification, nucleated cell counts were estimated. The table came from immunoSEQ multiplex PCR; TCRdb's copy has only in-frame clones and leaves some out. V, J and clone size were drawn from that table, and D and trimming were deduced from the DNA. The data contain roughly 230,000 clones, more than 65% of them singletons.

The sample was PBMCs or T cells enriched from blood (not recorded which). This TCR came from a man aged 45-60 years who had recovered from COVID-19. J is TRBJ2-2 and V is TRBV9; D call uncertain. DNA for the CDR3: TGTGCCAGCAGCGTAGGGATCGGGACCGGGGAGCTGTTTTTT. It codes for CASSVGIGTGELFF.